A selection of T cell receptor beta chains follows, all from one sample in a study of T cell repertoires in cytomegalovirus infection. TCRdb reprocessed the reads with MiXCR, giving one entry per CDR3 protein. The repertoire holds about 130,000 distinct CDR3 sequences, with 7.5% to 9% as singletons. The material sequenced was PBMCs. The receptor set was obtained from a human donor in good health (CMV status not recorded). Some clones in this sample may be carry-over from other donors' samples. Both conserved end residues are part of each CDR3. The order of the fields is clone size, V gene, D gene, J gene, CDR3 DNA, CDR3 protein. The D gene is left open where the match is weak. Rows give clone size only sometimes, using once, few, many, or a class for an expanded clone.

>many|TRBV28|NA|TRBJ2-7
TGTGCCAGCAGTTTATACTCCTCCGAGCAGTACTTC
CASSLYSSEQYF
>few|TRBV20-1|NA|TRBJ2-7
TGCAGTGCTAGAGGGGTGAACTCCTACGAGCAGTACTTC
CSARGVNSYEQYF
>many|TRBV7-2|NA|TRBJ1-1
TGTGCCAGCAGCTTAGCGAGGGGTCAGGGGAACACTGAAGCTTTCTTT
CASSLARGQGNTEAFF
>many|TRBV7-2|TRBD2|TRBJ2-5
TGTGCCAGCAGTTCGAGCGGGGGTCAGACCCAGTACTTC
CASSSSGGQTQYF
>few|TRBV20-1|NA|TRBJ1-1
TGCAGTGCTAGAGAGGGGGGGGTGGGTGAAGCTTTCTTT
CSAREGGVGEAFF
>many|TRBV6-1|NA|TRBJ2-2
TGTGCCAGCAGAGAGATGATTGGAACCGGGGAGCTGTTTTTT
CASREMIGTGELFF
>many|TRBV28|NA|TRBJ1-3
TGTGCCAGCAGTCCCGAGACACTGGGAAACACCATATATTTT
CASSPETLGNTIYF
>few|TRBV12-3/TRBV12-4|NA|TRBJ2-3
TGTGCCAGCAGCCGCGGACAGTTAACCACAGATACGCAGTATTTT
CASSRGQLTTDTQYF
>many|TRBV3-1|NA|TRBJ1-2
TGTGCCAGCAGCTACCGTAGACAGACTAATGGCTACACCTTC
CASSYRRQTNGYTF
>few|TRBV7-9|TRBD2|TRBJ2-3
TGTGCCAGCAGCAGTAGCGGGGGGGCAAATACGCAGTATTTT
CASSSSGGANTQYF
>many|TRBV19|NA|TRBJ1-2
TGTGCCAGTAGTCTATGGACAGTGCCAGACGGCTACACCTTC
CASSLWTVPDGYTF
>NA|TRBV20-1|NA|TRBJ1-1
TGCAGTGCTTGGCGGGACCCCACTTCTCTCTTT
CSAWRDPTSLF
>many|TRBV7-2|NA|TRBJ1-2
TGTGCCAGCAGCTTTCAAGGCCGCGGGGATGGCTACACCTTC
CASSFQGRGDGYTF
>many|TRBV27|NA|TRBJ2-1
TGTGCCAGCACCTCTATGTCGGTCTCCCAAGGGGTCAATGAGCAGTTCTTC
CASTSMSVSQGVNEQFF
>many|TRBV27|TRBD2|TRBJ2-3
TGTGCCAGCAGTCCCTGGACTAGCGGGGCTAGAGATACGCAGTATTTT
CASSPWTSGARDTQYF
>many|TRBV4-2|NA|TRBJ1-1
TGTGCCAGCAGCCAAGAAAAACTGAACACTGAAGCTTTCTTT
CASSQEKLNTEAFF
>many|TRBV7-2|NA|TRBJ2-3
TGTGCCAGCAGCTTAGGGCAGGGACGGTTTCAACACACAGATACGCAGTATTTT
CASSLGQGRFQHTDTQYF
>few|TRBV20-1|NA|TRBJ2-3
TGCAGTGCTAGGCCCGGGGGACCGGCCGGCACAGATACGCAGTATTTT
CSARPGGPAGTDTQYF
>many|TRBV12-3/TRBV12-4|NA|TRBJ1-2
TGTGCCAGCAGTTCGCGGACAGCAACGTATGGCTACACCTTC
CASSSRTATYGYTF
>few|TRBV4-1|NA|TRBJ1-5
TGCGCCAGCAGCCAAGATGGAGCAGGCAATCAGCCCCAGCATTTT
CASSQDGAGNQPQHF
>NA|TRBV20-1|TRBD2|TRBJ2-1
TGCAGTGCCGCCGGCGGGGGGCGGAATGAGCAGTTCTTC
CSAAGGGRNEQFF
>many|TRBV28|TRBD1|TRBJ2-3
TGTGCCAGCAGTTTATGGGGTTTCTGGGACAGCTCCACAGATACGCAGTATTTT
CASSLWGFWDSSTDTQYF
>many|TRBV7-9|NA|TRBJ1-2
TGTGCCAGCAGCTTAGGGGGGACGCCCCTTGGCTACACCTTC
CASSLGGTPLGYTF
>few|TRBV20-1|NA|TRBJ1-5
TGCAGTGCTAGAGATGAGAGGGCTAGCAATCAGCCCCAGCATTTT
CSARDERASNQPQHF
>many|TRBV5-1|NA|TRBJ2-5
TGCGCCAGCAGATCCGACATCCAAGAGACCCAGTACTTC
CASRSDIQETQYF
>many|TRBV5-1|TRBD2|TRBJ2-1
TGCGCCAGCAGCTTACCCCTAGCGGGGATATACAATGAGCAGTTCTTC
CASSLPLAGIYNEQFF
>many|TRBV7-9|NA|TRBJ1-2
TGTGCCAGCAGCCCCCCAACAACATTCGCTAACTATGGCTACACCTTC
CASSPPTTFANYGYTF
>NA|TRBV12-3/TRBV12-4|TRBD2|TRBJ2-6
TGTGCCAGCAGCGAGCGGGGGCGCCGTTCCGGGGCCAACGTCCTGACTTTC
CASSERGRRSGANVLTF
>few|TRBV6-1|TRBD2|TRBJ2-5
TGTGCCAGCAGAGCCACTAGCGGACTCCAAGAGACCCAGTACTTC
CASRATSGLQETQYF
>many|TRBV29-1|NA|TRBJ2-1
TGCAGCGTTCAATCAGGCAATGAGCAGTTCTTC
CSVQSGNEQFF
>medium-sized|TRBV7-2|NA|TRBJ1-2
TGTGCCAGCAGCTTAGCCCCTTCTGATGGCTACACCTTC
CASSLAPSDGYTF
>many|TRBV12-5|TRBD1|TRBJ1-5
TGTGCTAGTGGTTTGACAGGGGGGCAGCCCCAGCATTTT
CASGLTGGQPQHF
>many|TRBV28|NA|TRBJ2-3
TGTGCCAGCAACCGGAAGCGGCCAGATACGCAGTATTTT
CASNRKRPDTQYF
>NA|TRBV20-1|NA|TRBJ2-7
TGCAGTGCTAGCCCCGTGAAGTCCCTCGGCGAGCAGTACTTC
CSASPVKSLGEQYF
>NA|TRBV20-1|TRBD2|TRBJ2-1
TGCAGTGCTAGAGGACCTCGCGGGGGGCCCGGCAATGAGCAGTTCTTC
CSARGPRGGPGNEQFF
>many|TRBV11-1|TRBD1|TRBJ2-5
TGTGCCAGCAGCGACCTGACAGGGGGCGAAACCCAGTACTTC
CASSDLTGGETQYF
>few|TRBV2|NA|TRBJ2-1
TGTGCCAGCGAACGTTCCGGGAGCTCCTACAATGAGCAGTTCTTC
CASERSGSSYNEQFF
>many|TRBV12-3/TRBV12-4|TRBD1|TRBJ1-5
TGTGCCAGCAGCATAGGACAGGGCGAGAATCAGCCCCAGCATTTT
CASSIGQGENQPQHF
>many|TRBV15|NA|TRBJ2-6
TGTGCCACCAAACGGGACTCTGGGGCCAACGTCCTGACTTTC
CATKRDSGANVLTF
>NA|TRBV29-1|NA|TRBJ2-1
TGCAGCGTTAGGGGGGGGGGGGCCTCCCTCAATGAGCAGTTCTTC
CSVRGGGASLNEQFF
>many|TRBV7-2|NA|TRBJ1-2
TGTGCCAGCAGCTCCCTTCGCTATGGCTACACCTTC
CASSSLRYGYTF
>few|TRBV20-1|NA|TRBJ2-7
TGCAGTGCCCCACTCGTGGGGGGGCTCTACGAGCAGTACTTC
CSAPLVGGLYEQYF
>few|TRBV20-1|TRBD2|TRBJ2-3
TGCAGTGCTACCGGGACTAACACAGATACGCAGTATTTT
CSATGTNTDTQYF
>many|TRBV7-2|NA|TRBJ2-1
TGTGCCAGCAGCTTACTTCGGCAGAATGAGCAGTTCTTC
CASSLLRQNEQFF
>many|TRBV4-1|NA|TRBJ2-3
TGCGCCAGCAGCCAAGTTCTTACAGATACGCAGTATTTT
CASSQVLTDTQYF
>few|TRBV6-5|NA|TRBJ2-7
TGTGCCAGCACTATAGGAGGGGCGGGGATGAACGAGCAGTACTTC
CASTIGGAGMNEQYF
>few|TRBV20-1|TRBD2|TRBJ2-3
TGCAGTGCTAGCCCCCTAGCGGGCCCTCCTAGCACAGATACGCAGTATTTT
CSASPLAGPPSTDTQYF
>many|TRBV28|NA|TRBJ2-7
TGTGCCAGCAGTTTGTTGGGGAACGAGCAGTACTTC
CASSLLGNEQYF
>many|TRBV20-1|NA|TRBJ2-2
TGCAGTGCTGCTCGAACAGCGTCCGGTACCGGGGAGCTGTTTTTT
CSAARTASGTGELFF
>NA|TRBV5-1|TRBD1|TRBJ1-1
TGCGCCAGCAGTCCCCTACAGGGGGCCTTGAACACTGAAGCTTTCTTT
CASSPLQGALNTEAFF
>many|TRBV6-5|NA|TRBJ1-2
TGTGCCAGCACCACTCCGGGCGAAGGCTACACCTTC
CASTTPGEGYTF
>many|TRBV19|NA|TRBJ2-1
TGTGCCAGTAGTGGAGGGGACAGATCCCTTGATGAGCAGTTCTTC
CASSGGDRSLDEQFF
>few|TRBV5-4|TRBD2|TRBJ2-3
TGTGCCAGCAGCAGCTCACCTAGCGGGGGCGCAGATACGCAGTATTTT
CASSSSPSGGADTQYF
>many|TRBV12-3/TRBV12-4|NA|TRBJ1-5
TGTGCCAGCAGTTCGAGGGTAGAGGGTCAGCCCCAGCATTTT
CASSSRVEGQPQHF